This T cell receptor (beta chain) originates from a study of T-cell reconstitution after alpha-beta-depleted transplantation in children. Trimming shortened V by 5 bases and J by 5 bases, and 19 bases separated the two germline ends. CDR3 length: 16 amino acids. The germline V gene encodes CDR1 SEHNR and CDR2 FQNEAQ (reference sequence). A library of TCRbeta sequences, prepared with unique molecular identifiers, was generated. TCRdb used MiXCR to reprocess the PCR reads, holding one entry per CDR3 protein. The sample lists fewer than 550,000 distinct CDR3 sequences, about a tenth occurring once. The gene calls are TRBV7-9 and TRBJ2-1; D may correspond to TRBD1 or TRBD2 (7 bases each). The receptor was derived from a human donor who donated a stem cell graft to a child with acute myeloid leukemia. The starting material was PBMCs from the stem cell graft donor, obtained from the stem cell graft. The CDR3 protein is CASSPGGGPVDNEQFF. The CDR3 DNA reads TGTGCCAGCAGCCCAGGGGGGGGACCCGTCGACAATGAGCAGTTCTTC.